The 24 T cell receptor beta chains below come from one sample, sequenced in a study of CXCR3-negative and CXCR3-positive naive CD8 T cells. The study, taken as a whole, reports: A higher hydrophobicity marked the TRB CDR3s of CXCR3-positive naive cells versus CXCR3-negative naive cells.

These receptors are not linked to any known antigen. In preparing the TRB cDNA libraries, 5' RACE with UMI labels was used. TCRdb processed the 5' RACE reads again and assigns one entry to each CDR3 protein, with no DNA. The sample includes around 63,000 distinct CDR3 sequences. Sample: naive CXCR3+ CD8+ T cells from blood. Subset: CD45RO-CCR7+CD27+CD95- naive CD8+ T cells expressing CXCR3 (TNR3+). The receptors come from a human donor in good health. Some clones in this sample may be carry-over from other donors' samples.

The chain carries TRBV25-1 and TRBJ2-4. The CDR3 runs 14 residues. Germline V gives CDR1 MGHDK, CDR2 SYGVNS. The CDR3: CASIGGEAKNIQYF. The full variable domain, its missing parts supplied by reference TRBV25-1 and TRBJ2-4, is EADIYQTPRYLVIGTGKKITLECSQTMGHDKMYWYQQDPGMELHLIHYSYGVNSTEKGDLSSESTVSRIRTEHFPLTLESARPSHTSQYLCASIGGEAKNIQYFGAGTRLSVL.

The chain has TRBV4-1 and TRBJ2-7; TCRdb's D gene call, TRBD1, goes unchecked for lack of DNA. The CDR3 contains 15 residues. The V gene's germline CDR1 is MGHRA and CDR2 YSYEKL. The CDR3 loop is CASSLQGEAYHEQYF.

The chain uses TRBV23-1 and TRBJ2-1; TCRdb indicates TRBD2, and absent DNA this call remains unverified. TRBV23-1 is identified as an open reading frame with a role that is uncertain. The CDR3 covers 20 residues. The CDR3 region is CASSQGEAPETSGRGDEQFF.

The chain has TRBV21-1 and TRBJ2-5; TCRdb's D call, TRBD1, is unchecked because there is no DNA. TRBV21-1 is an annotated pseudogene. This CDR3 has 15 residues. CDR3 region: CASSRNSSPGETQYF.

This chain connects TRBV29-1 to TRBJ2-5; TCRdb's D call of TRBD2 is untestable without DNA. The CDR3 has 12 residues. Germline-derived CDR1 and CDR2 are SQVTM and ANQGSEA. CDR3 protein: CSVSGAEETQYF.

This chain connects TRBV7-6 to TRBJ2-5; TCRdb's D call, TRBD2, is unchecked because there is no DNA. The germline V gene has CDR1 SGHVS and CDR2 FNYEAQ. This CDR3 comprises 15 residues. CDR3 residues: CASSPTRLGQETQYF.

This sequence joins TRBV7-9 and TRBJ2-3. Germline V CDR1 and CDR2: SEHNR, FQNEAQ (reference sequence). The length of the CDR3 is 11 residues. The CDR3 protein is CASEGNDTQYF.

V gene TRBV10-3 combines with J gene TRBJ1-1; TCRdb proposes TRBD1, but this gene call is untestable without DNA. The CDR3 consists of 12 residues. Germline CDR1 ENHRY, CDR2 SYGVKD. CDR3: CAMGQTNTEAFF.

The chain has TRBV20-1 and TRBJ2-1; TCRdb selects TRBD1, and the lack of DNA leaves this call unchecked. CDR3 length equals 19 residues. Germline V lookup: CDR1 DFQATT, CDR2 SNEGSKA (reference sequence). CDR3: CSARNSKTGTGKTYNEQFF.

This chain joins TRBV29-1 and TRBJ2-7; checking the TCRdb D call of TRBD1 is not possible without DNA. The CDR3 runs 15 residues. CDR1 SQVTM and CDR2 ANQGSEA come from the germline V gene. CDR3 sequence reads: CSVESAGGPPGEQYF.

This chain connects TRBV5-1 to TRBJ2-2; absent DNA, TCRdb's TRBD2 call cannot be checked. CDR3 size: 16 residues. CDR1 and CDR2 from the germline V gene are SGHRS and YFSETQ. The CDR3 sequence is CASSSRRGENTGELFF. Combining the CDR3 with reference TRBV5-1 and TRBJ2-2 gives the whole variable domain KAGVTQTPRYLIKTRGQQVTLSCSPISGHRSVSWYQQTPGQGLQFLFEYFSETQRNKGNFPGRFSGRQFSNSRSEMNVSTLELGDSALYLCASSSRRGENTGELFFGEGSRLTVL.

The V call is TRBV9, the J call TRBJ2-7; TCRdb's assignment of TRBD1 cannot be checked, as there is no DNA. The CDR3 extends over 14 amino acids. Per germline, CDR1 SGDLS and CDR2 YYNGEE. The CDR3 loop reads CASSPGQGTVEQYF.

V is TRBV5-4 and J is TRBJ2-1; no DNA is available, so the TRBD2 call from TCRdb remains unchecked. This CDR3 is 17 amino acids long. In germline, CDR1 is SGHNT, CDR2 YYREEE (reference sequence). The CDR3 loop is CASSQRPSGATYNEQFF.

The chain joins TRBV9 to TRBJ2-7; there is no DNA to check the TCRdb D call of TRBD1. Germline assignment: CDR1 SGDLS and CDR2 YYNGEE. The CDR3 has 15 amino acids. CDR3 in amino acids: CASSVAGTGSYEQYF. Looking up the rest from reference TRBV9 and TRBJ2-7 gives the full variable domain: DSGVTQTPKHLITATGQRVTLRCSPRSGDLSVYWYQQSLDQGLQFLIQYYNGEERAKGNILERFSAQQFPDLHSELNLSSLELGDSALYFCASSVAGTGSYEQYFGPGTRLTVT.

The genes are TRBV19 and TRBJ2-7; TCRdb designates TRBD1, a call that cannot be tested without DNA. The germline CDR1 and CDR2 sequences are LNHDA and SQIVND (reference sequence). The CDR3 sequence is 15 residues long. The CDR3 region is CASTEGQGHSYEQYF.

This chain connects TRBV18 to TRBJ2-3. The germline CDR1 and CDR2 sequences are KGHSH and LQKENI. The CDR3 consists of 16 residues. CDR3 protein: CASSPSDGVSTDTQYF.

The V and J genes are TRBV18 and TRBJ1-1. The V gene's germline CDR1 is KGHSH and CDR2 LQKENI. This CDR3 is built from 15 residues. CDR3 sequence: CASSPPVWGTIEAFF. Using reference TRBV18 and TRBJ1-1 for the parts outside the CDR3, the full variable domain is NAGVMQNPRHLVRRRGQEARLRCSPMKGHSHVYWYRQLPEEGLKFMVYLQKENIIDESGMPKERFSAEFPKEGPSILRIQQVVRGDSAAYFCASSPPVWGTIEAFFGQGTRLTVV.

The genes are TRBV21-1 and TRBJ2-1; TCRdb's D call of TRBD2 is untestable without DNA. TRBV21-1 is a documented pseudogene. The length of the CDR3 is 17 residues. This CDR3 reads CASSPRRAGSSYNEQFF.

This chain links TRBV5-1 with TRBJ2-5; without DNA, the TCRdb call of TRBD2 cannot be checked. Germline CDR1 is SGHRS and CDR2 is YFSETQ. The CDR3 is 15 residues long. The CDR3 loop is CASSPYGEWIETQYF.

CDR3 region: CSVVLGHEQFF. This rearrangement joins TRBV29-1 to TRBJ2-1. Germline loops: CDR1 SQVTM, CDR2 ANQGSEA. This CDR3 region has 11 residues.

The CDR3 region is CASSQGQRAFF. The chain uses TRBV14 and TRBJ1-1; without DNA, the TCRdb call of TRBD1 cannot be checked. The CDR3 is 11 residues long. Germline values: CDR1 SGHDN, CDR2 FVKESK. The full variable domain, completed using reference TRBV14 and TRBJ1-1, is EAGVTQFPSHSVIEKGQTVTLRCDPISGHDNLYWYRRVMGKEIKFLLHFVKESKQDESGMPNNRFLAERTGGTYSTLKVQPAELEDSGVYFCASSQGQRAFFGQGTRLTVV.

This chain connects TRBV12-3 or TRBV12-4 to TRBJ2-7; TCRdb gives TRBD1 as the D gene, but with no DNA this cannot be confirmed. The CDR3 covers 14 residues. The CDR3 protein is CASSTGTENYEQYF.

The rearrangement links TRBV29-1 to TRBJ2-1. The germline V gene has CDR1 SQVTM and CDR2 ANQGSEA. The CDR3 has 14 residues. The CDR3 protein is CSAFGELLYNEQLF.

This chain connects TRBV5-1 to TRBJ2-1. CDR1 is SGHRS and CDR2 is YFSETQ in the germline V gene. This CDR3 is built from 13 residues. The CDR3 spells CASSLARNNEQFF.